This T cell receptor (beta chain) was observed in a study of shared clonotypes between healthy human individuals. The CDR3 spans 12 residues. V was trimmed by 3 bases and J by 8 bases, leaving 11 bases between them. Germline V lookup: CDR1 SGDLS, CDR2 YYNGEE. Execution of the assay was at deep level. The assay was immunoSEQ multiplex PCR, and TCRdb's table has in-frame clones only and misses some. The sample consists of about 550,000 clones, just under 97% of them appearing once. General observations from the study: Generation probabilities were higher for clonotypes shared across all four sorted-subset donors than for unshared ones.

Naive-designated CD8 cells lacked CD45RO, were positively enriched for CCR7, and omitted terminally differentiated effector memory CD45RA+ cells. The donor population consisted of healthy HIV-negative adults with no recent acute infections or vaccinations. As regards this clone: Its antigen remains unknown.

The sequencing sample was made of naive CD8+ T cells sorted from blood. This clonotype originated in a woman in her twenties or thirties in good health. V is TRBV9 and J is TRBJ1-2; no firm D call. Here the CDR3 reads CASSAGKSGYTF. The DNA of the CDR3 is TGTGCCAGCAGCGCCGGGAAAAGCGGCTACACCTTC.